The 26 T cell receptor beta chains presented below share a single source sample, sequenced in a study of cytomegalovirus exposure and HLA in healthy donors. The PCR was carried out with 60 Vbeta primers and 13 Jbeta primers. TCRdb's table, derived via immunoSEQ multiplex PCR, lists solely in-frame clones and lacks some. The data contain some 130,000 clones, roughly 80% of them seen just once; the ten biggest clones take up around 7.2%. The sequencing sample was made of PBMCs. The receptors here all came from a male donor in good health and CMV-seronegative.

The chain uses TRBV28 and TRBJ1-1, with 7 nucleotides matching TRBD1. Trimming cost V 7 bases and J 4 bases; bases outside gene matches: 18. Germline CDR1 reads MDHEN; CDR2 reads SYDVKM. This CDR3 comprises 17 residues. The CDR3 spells CASNLAPSTGKGTEAFF. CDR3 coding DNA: TGTGCCAGCAACTTAGCCCCCTCGACAGGGAAGGGCACTGAAGCTTTCTTT.

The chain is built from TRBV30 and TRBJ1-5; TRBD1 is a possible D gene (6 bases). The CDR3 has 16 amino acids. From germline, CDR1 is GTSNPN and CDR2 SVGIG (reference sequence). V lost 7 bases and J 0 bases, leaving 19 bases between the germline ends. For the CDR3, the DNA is TGTGCCTACCAGCCGGGGGGGGGCCTTAGCAATCAGCCCCAGCATTTT. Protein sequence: CAYQPGGGLSNQPQHF. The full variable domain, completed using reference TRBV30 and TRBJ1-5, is SQTIHQWPATLVQPVGSPLSLECTVEGTSNPNLYWYRQAAGRGLQLLFYSVGIGQISSEVPQNLSASRPQDRQFILSSKKLLLSDSGFYLCAYQPGGGLSNQPQHFGDGTRLSIL.

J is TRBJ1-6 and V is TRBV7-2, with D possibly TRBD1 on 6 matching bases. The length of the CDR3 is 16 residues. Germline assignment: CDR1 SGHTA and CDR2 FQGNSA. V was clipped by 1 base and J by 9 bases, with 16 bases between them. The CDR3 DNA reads TGTGCCAGCAGCTTAGAGGGGAGGGGGTTGGCTTCACCCCTCCACTTT. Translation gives CASSLEGRGLASPLHF.

In nucleotides, the CDR3 is TGTGCCAGTAGTACCCTGTCCAGTGCGGATCAGCCCCAGCATTTT. Translating it yields CASSTLSSADQPQHF. The chain employs TRBV19 and TRBJ1-5; D unclear. The CDR3 extends over 15 amino acids. The germline V and J ends were trimmed by 4 bases and 5 bases, with 15 bases remaining between them. From germline, CDR1 is LNHDA and CDR2 SQIVND (reference sequence).

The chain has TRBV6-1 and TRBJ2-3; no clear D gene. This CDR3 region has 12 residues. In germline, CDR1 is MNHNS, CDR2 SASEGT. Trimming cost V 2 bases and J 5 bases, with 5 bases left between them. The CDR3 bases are TGTGCCAGCAGTGAACCCGGAGATACGCAGTATTTT. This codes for CASSEPGDTQYF.

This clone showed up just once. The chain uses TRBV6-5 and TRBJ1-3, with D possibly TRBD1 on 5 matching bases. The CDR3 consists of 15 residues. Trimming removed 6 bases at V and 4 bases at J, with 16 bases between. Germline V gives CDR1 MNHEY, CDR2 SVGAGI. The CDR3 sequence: CASSGGGTRGNTIYF. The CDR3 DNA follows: TGTGCCAGCAGCGGGGGAGGGACCAGGGGAAACACCATATATTTT.

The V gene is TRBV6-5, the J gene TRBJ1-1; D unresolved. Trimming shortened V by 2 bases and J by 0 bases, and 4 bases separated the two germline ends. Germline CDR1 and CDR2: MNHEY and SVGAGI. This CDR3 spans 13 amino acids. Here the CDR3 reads CASSYGMNTEAFF. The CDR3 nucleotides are TGTGCCAGCAGTTACGGCATGAACACTGAAGCTTTCTTT.

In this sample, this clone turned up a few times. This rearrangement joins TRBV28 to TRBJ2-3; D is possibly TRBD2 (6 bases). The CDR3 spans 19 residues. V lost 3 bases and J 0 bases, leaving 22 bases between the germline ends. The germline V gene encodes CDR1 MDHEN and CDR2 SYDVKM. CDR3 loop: CASSFGRLRDSRSTDTQYF. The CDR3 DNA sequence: TGTGCCAGCAGTTTTGGGCGCCTGCGGGACTCACGAAGCACAGATACGCAGTATTTT. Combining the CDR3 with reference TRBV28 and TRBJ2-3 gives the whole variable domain DVKVTQSSRYLVKRTGEKVFLECVQDMDHENMFWYRQDPGLGLRLIYFSYDVKMKEKGDIPEGYSVSREKKERFSLILESASTNQTSMYLCASSFGRLRDSRSTDTQYFGPGTRLTVL.

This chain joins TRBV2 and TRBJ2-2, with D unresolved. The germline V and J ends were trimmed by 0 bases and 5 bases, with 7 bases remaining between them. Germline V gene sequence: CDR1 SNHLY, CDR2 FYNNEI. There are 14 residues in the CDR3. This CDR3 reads CASSEAIRTGELFF. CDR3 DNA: TGTGCCAGCAGTGAAGCGATCAGGACCGGGGAGCTGTTTTTT.

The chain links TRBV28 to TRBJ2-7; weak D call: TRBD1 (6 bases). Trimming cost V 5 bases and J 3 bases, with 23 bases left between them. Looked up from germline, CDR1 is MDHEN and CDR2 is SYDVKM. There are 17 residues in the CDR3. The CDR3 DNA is TGTGCCAGCAGTGCAGGGGTTTCAGGGATTCGGGACTACGAGCAGTACTTC. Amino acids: CASSAGVSGIRDYEQYF.

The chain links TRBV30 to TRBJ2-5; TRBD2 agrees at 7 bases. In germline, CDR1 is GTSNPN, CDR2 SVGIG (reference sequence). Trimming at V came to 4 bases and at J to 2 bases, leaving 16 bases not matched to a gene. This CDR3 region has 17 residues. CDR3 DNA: TGTGCCTGGACCCAACTCTCATCGATGGGGGGGCAAGAGACCCAGTACTTC. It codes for CAWTQLSSMGGQETQYF.

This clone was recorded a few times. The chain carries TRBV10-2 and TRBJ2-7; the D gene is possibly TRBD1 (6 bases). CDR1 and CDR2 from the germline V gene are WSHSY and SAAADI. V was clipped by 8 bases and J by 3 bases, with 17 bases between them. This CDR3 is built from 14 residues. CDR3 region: CASLLTTGSYEQYF. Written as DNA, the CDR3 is TGCGCCAGCCTTCTGACGACAGGTAGCTACGAGCAGTACTTC.

CDR3 sequence reads: CASGGVWETQYF. The DNA of the CDR3 is TGTGCCAGCGGCGGGGTTTGGGAGACCCAGTACTTC. V and J are TRBV27 and TRBJ2-5; D is possibly TRBD2 (6 bases). V was pared by 8 bases and J by 5 bases, with 12 bases between. The CDR3 sequence is 12 residues long. CDR1 is MNHEY and CDR2 is SMNVEV in the germline V gene (reference sequence).

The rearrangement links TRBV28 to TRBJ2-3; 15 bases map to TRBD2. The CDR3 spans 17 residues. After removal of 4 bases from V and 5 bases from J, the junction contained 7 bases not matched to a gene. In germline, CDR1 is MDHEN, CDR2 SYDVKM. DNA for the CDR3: TGTGCCAGCAGTTCCTGGACTAGCGGGGGGGATGGAGATACGCAGTATTTT. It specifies CASSSWTSGGDGDTQYF.

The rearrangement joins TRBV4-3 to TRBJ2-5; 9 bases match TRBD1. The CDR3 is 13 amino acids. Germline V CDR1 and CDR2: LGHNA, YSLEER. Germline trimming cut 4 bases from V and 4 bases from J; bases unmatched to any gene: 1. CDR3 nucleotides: TGCGCCAGCAGCCCGGACAGGGGAGAGACCCAGTACTTC. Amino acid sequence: CASSPDRGETQYF.

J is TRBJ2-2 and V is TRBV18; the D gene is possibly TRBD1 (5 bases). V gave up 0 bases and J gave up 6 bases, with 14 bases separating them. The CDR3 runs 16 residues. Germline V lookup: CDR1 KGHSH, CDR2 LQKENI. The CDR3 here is CASSPPGQGGPGELFF. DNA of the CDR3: TGTGCCAGCTCACCACCCGGCCAGGGTGGGCCCGGGGAGCTGTTTTTT. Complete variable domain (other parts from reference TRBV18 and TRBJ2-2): NAGVMQNPRHLVRRRGQEARLRCSPMKGHSHVYWYRQLPEEGLKFMVYLQKENIIDESGMPKERFSAEFPKEGPSILRIQQVVRGDSAAYFCASSPPGQGGPGELFFGEGSRLTVL.

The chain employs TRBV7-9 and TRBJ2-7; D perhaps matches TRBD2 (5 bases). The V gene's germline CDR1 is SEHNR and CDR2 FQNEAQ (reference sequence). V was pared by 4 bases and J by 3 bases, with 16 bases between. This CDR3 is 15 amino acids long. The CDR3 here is CASSSWRIEGYEQYF. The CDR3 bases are TGTGCCAGCAGCTCCTGGAGGATCGAAGGCTACGAGCAGTACTTC. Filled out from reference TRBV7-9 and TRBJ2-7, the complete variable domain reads DTGVSQNPRHKITKRGQNVTFRCDPISEHNRLYWYRQTLGQGPEFLTYFQNEAQLEKSRLLSDRFSAERPKGSFSTLEIQRTEQGDSAMYLCASSSWRIEGYEQYFGPGTRLTVT.

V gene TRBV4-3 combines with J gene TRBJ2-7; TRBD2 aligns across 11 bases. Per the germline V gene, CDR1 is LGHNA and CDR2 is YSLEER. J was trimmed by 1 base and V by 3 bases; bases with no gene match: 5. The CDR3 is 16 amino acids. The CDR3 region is CASSHLGTSGSYEQYF. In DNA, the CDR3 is TGCGCCAGCAGCCACCTTGGGACTAGCGGATCCTACGAGCAGTACTTC.

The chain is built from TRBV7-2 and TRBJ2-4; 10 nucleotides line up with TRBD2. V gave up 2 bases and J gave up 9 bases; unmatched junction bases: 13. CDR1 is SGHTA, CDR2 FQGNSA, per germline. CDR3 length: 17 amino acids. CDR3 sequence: CASSLFTGTSDRRIQYF. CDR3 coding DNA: TGTGCCAGCAGCTTATTCACGGGGACTAGCGACCGCCGCATTCAGTACTTC. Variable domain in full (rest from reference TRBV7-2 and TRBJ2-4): GAGVSQSPSNKVTEKGKDVELRCDPISGHTALYWYRQSLGQGLEFLIYFQGNSAPDKSGLPSDRFSAERTGGSVSTLTIQRTQQEDSAVYLCASSLFTGTSDRRIQYFGAGTRLSVL.

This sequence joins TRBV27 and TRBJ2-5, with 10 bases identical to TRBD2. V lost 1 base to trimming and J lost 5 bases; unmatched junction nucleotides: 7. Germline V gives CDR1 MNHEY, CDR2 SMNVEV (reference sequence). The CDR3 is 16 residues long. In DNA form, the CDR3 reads TGTGCCAGCAGTTTATACGCTAGCGGGGGAGGCGAGACCCAGTACTTC. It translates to CASSLYASGGGETQYF.

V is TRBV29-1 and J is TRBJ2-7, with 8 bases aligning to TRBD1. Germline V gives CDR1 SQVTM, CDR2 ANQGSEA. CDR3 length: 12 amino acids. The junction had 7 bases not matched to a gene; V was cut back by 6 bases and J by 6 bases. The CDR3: CSVGQGPREQYF. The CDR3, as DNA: TGCAGCGTCGGACAGGGCCCCCGCGAGCAGTACTTC.

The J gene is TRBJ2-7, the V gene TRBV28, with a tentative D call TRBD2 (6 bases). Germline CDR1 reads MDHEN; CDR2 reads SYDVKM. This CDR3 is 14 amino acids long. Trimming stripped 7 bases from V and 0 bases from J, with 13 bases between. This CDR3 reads CASNTFGGSYEQYF. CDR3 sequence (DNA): TGTGCCAGCAATACTTTCGGGGGCTCCTACGAGCAGTACTTC.

The CDR3 loop reads CASSLDQGSPLHF. CDR3 DNA: TGTGCCAGCAGCTTAGATCAGGGGTCACCCCTCCACTTT. This chain links TRBV7-9 with TRBJ1-6, with D possibly TRBD1 on 6 matching bases. Germline assignment: CDR1 SEHNR and CDR2 FQNEAQ (reference sequence). The V end lost 1 base, the J end lost 10 bases, and 8 bases lay between the germline ends. This CDR3 spans 13 amino acids.

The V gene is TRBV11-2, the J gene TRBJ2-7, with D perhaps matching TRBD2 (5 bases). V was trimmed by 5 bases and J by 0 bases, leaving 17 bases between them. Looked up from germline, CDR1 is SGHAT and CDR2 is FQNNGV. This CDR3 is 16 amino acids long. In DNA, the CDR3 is TGTGCCAGCAGCCCATACGTCGCTAGCAACTCCTACGAGCAGTACTTC. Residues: CASSPYVASNSYEQYF.

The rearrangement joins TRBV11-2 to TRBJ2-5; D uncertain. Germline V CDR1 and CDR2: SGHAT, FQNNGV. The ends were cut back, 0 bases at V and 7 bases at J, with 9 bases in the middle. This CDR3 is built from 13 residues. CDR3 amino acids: CASSLDPLRTQYF. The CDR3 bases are TGTGCCAGCAGCTTAGACCCCCTTCGGACCCAGTACTTC.

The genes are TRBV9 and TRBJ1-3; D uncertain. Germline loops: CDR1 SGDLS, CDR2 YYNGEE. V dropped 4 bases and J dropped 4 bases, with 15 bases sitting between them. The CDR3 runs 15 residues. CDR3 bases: TGTGCCAGCAGCCCAACTATAGGAGAGGGAAACACCATATATTTT. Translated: CASSPTIGEGNTIYF.